This T cell receptor (beta chain) was identified during a study of OX40 agonist ivuxolimab in advanced cancers. The repertoire was sequenced with immunoSEQ multiplex PCR; TCRdb's copy has only in-frame clones and lacks some. The profile shows 50,000 to 65,000 clones, around 93% of them singletons. Samples of blood were obtained at baseline, on cycle 4 day 1, and on cycle 7 day 1. The sequence was obtained from an adult with an advanced solid tumor such as melanoma, head and neck, liver or kidney cancer. The specimen comprised CD4+ or CD8+ T cells sorted from blood, sampled in a trial of the OX40 agonist ivuxolimab.

CDR3 bases: TGTGCCAGCAGCTCATGGGATTCAGCTCGAAAGATCTATGGCTACACCTTC. This encodes CASSSWDSARKIYGYTF. This chain connects TRBV5-6 to TRBJ1-2, with D unclear. V lost 3 bases and J 4 bases, leaving 22 bases between the germline ends. The germline V gene has CDR1 SGHDT and CDR2 YYEEEE. This CDR3 spans 17 amino acids.